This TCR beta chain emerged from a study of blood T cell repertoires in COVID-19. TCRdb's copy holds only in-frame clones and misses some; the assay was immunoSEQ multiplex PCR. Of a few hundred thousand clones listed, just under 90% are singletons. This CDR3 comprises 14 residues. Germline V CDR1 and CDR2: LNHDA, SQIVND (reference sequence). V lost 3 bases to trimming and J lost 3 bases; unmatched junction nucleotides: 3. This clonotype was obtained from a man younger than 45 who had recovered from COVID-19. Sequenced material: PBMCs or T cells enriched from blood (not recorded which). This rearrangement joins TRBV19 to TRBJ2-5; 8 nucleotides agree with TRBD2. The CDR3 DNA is TGTGCCAGTAGTATGTGGCGGGAGGAAGAGACCCAGTACTTC. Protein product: CASSMWREEETQYF.